This T cell receptor beta chain was captured in a study of T cells in Graves' hyperthyroidism and ophthalmopathy. Amplification of TCR beta CDR3 regions used RNA as the template. Using the HTBI primer set, a first-round RT-PCR was run on the TCR CDR3. TCRdb independently ran MiXCR on the multiplex PCR reads; one entry per CDR3 protein. Of hundreds of thousands of distinct CDR3 sequences in the sample, roughly 14% were seen once. Germline V gene data show CDR1 as SEHNR and CDR2 as FQNEAQ (reference sequence). The CDR3 covers 13 residues. V lost 5 bases and J lost 1, with 8 bases in between. This clonotype was counted between two and nine times.

The source is a woman aged 40 to 49 with Graves' ophthalmopathy. Sequencing input: blood. The genes are TRBV7-9 and TRBJ1-1; D ambiguous. The CDR3 loop reads CASSENQNTEAFF. In DNA, the CDR3 is TGTGCCAGCAGCGAGAACCAGAACACTGAAGCTTTCTTT. Combining the CDR3 with reference TRBV7-9 and TRBJ1-1 gives the whole variable domain DTGVSQNPRHKITKRGQNVTFRCDPISEHNRLYWYRQTLGQGPEFLTYFQNEAQLEKSRLLSDRFSAERPKGSFSTLEIQRTEQGDSAMYLCASSENQNTEAFFGQGTRLTVV.